These 17 T cell receptor beta chains originate from one sample sequenced in a study of blood T cell repertoires in COVID-19. Sequencing used immunoSEQ multiplex PCR; TCRdb keeps in-frame clones, though not all of them. The sample has a few hundred thousand clones; roughly 88% are singletons. Sequencing was performed on PBMCs or T cells enriched from blood (not recorded which). These receptor sequences come from a woman aged 40-49 years who had been exposed to COVID-19.

This clone showed up just a few times. The V and J genes are TRBV30 and TRBJ2-7; D call uncertain. This CDR3 is 11 amino acids long. Looked up from germline, CDR1 is GTSNPN and CDR2 is SVGIG (reference sequence). Deletions cut 1 base from V and 5 bases from J, with 6 bases between. CDR3 sequence (DNA): TGTGCCTGGAGTGCCAGAAACGAGCAGTACTTC. Its protein is CAWSARNEQYF.

This clone was detected only a few times. V and J are TRBV18 and TRBJ1-1; TRBD1 agrees at 10 bases. CDR1 and CDR2 from the germline V gene are KGHSH and LQKENI. Trimming cost V 6 bases and J 0 bases; bases outside gene matches: 7. The CDR3 extends over 16 amino acids. CDR3 protein: CASSRDRGSLNTEAFF. The CDR3 region has the DNA TGTGCCAGCTCGCGGGACAGGGGCTCCCTGAACACTGAAGCTTTCTTT.

CDR3 nucleotides: TGTGCCAGCAGCCAAGGCCGACTAGCGGGGGGCACAGATACGCAGTATTTT. Translated, it gives CASSQGRLAGGTDTQYF. The chain has TRBV3-1 (or the pseudogene TRBV3-2) and TRBJ2-3; 12 bases are shared with TRBD2. Looked up from germline, CDR1 is LGHDT and CDR2 is YNNKEL (reference sequence). The CDR3 loop spans 17 amino acids. The V segment lost 1 base and the J segment 1 base; nucleotides outside the gene matches: 3.

This rearrangement joins TRBV2 to TRBJ1-2; no firm D call. This CDR3 has 13 residues. Germline assignment: CDR1 SNHLY and CDR2 FYNNEI. The germline V and J ends were trimmed by 6 bases and 3 bases, with 11 bases remaining between them. The CDR3 loop reads CASSSELHYGYTF. The CDR3 bases are TGTGCCAGCAGCTCCGAGCTCCACTATGGCTACACCTTC.

DNA of the CDR3: TGTGCCAGCAGCTTTATCGTGAACACTGAAGCTTTCTTT. As protein: CASSFIVNTEAFF. The chain joins TRBV11-1 to TRBJ1-1; D is unresolved. V shed 3 bases and J shed 0 bases, with 5 bases lying between them. Germline V gene lookup returns CDR1 SGHAT and CDR2 FQDESV (reference sequence). This CDR3 has 13 residues.

The rearrangement links TRBV24-1 to TRBJ2-3; possibly TRBD1 for D (7 bases). The germline gives CDR1 KGHDR, CDR2 SFDVKD. This CDR3 has 16 residues. Trimming cost V 4 bases and J 5 bases, with 18 bases left between them. The CDR3 protein is CATSDWTGGAGDTQYF. CDR3 nucleotide sequence: TGTGCCACCAGTGACTGGACAGGAGGGGCGGGAGATACGCAGTATTTT.

This clone was seen a few times. The chain employs TRBV10-3 and TRBJ1-1; no firm D call. Trimming shortened V by 5 bases and J by 1 base, and 11 bases separated the two germline ends. Per germline, CDR1 ENHRY and CDR2 SYGVKD. The CDR3 is 14 amino acids. CDR3 nucleotide sequence: TGTGCCATCAGTCGCCCGAGTACGAACACTGAAGCTTTCTTT. Its protein is CAISRPSTNTEAFF.

The chain carries TRBV6-5 and TRBJ2-1; the D gene is possibly TRBD1 (7 bases). Between the trimmed V and J ends, which lost 3 bases and 7 bases, there was a span of 16 bases. Germline V gene sequence: CDR1 MNHEY, CDR2 SVGAGI. The CDR3 is 15 amino acids. The CDR3 DNA reads TGTGCCAGCAGTTATTCAACAGGGGCGGGGAATGAGCAGTTCTTC. This sequence encodes CASSYSTGAGNEQFF.

The chain joins TRBV7-9 to TRBJ2-5; D ambiguous. Germline loops: CDR1 SEHNR, CDR2 FQNEAQ (reference sequence). The CDR3 is 11 amino acids. V was clipped by 5 bases and J by 4 bases, with 5 bases between them. In nucleotides, the CDR3 is TGTGCCAGCAGCCTACCAGAGACCCAGTACTTC. Protein sequence: CASSLPETQYF.

The chain recombines TRBV14 with TRBJ1-2; 7 nucleotides align to TRBD1. The CDR3 runs to 14 residues. Unmatched junction bases numbered 8, after V lost 2 bases and J lost 8 bases. The germline V gene encodes CDR1 SGHDN and CDR2 FVKESK. CDR3 DNA: TGTGCCAGCAGCCAATCCCAACAGGGGCGAGGCTACACCTTC. This gives the protein CASSQSQQGRGYTF.

The count of this clone is one. The CDR3: CSVETVGDGYTF. CDR3 bases: TGCAGCGTTGAAACCGTTGGAGATGGCTACACCTTC. The rearrangement joins TRBV29-1 to TRBJ1-2; unclear D gene. The V end was cut by 2 bases, the J end by 6 bases, with 10 bases between. The germline V gene has CDR1 SQVTM and CDR2 ANQGSEA. The CDR3 is 12 residues long.

The chain combines TRBV6-8 with TRBJ1-1; D may be TRBD1 (6 bases). V was pared by 3 bases and J by 0 bases, with 23 bases between. The CDR3 sequence is 19 residues long. Germline V gives CDR1 MNHGY, CDR2 SAAAGT. The CDR3 sequence is CASSYCVCIRGEMNTEAFF. For the CDR3, the DNA is TGTGCCAGCAGTTATTGCGTATGCATCAGGGGCGAGATGAACACTGAAGCTTTCTTT.

The chain joins TRBV28 to TRBJ2-7; D remains ambiguous. V gave up 7 bases and J gave up 3 bases, with 13 bases separating them. Looked up from germline, CDR1 is MDHEN and CDR2 is SYDVKM. CDR3 size: 13 residues. CDR3 residues: CASKIGQFYEQYF. The CDR3 DNA sequence: TGTGCCAGCAAAATTGGGCAGTTCTACGAGCAGTACTTC.

The chain couples TRBV7-8 to TRBJ2-7; 8 bases agree with TRBD2. V trimming: 2 bases; J trimming: 0 bases; junction bases outside the gene matches: 0. This CDR3 is built from 14 residues. Germline CDR1 and CDR2: SGHVS and FQNEAQ. Here the CDR3 reads CASSLTSGSYEQYV. In nucleotides, the CDR3 is TGTGCCAGCAGCTTAACTAGCGGCTCCTACGAGCAGTACGTC.

The chain is built from TRBV7-9 and TRBJ2-3; D ambiguous. CDR3 length: 15 amino acids. The ends were cut back, 1 base at V and 0 bases at J, with 8 bases in the middle. Looked up from germline, CDR1 is SEHNR and CDR2 is FQNEAQ (reference sequence). CDR3 amino acids: CASSLGSMSTDTQYF. CDR3 coding DNA: TGTGCCAGCAGCTTAGGTAGCATGAGCACAGATACGCAGTATTTT.

This clone turned up a few times. V is TRBV7-2 and J is TRBJ1-2; no clear D gene. The ends were cut back, 3 bases at V and 4 bases at J, with 12 bases in the middle. Per germline, CDR1 SGHTA and CDR2 FQGNSA. The CDR3 covers 14 residues. The CDR3 nucleotides are TGTGCCAGCAGCTTGTTTTACCTCGGCTATGGCTACACCTTC. Translating it yields CASSLFYLGYGYTF.

J is TRBJ1-5 and V is TRBV28, with 8 bases aligning to TRBD1. Unmatched junction bases numbered 7, after V lost 4 bases and J lost 5 bases. Germline V gene data show CDR1 as MDHEN and CDR2 as SYDVKM. The CDR3 is 15 residues long. CDR3: CASSWQGASYQPQHF. In DNA, the CDR3 is TGTGCCAGCAGTTGGCAGGGGGCGTCTTATCAGCCCCAGCATTTT.